A single T cell receptor beta chain is shown here with its context. Germline V gene data show CDR1 as SQVTM and CDR2 as ANQGSEA. This CDR3 comprises 12 residues. The V end was cut by 7 bases, the J end by 11 bases, with 20 bases between. Assay: immunoSEQ multiplex PCR; the TCRdb copy retains only in-frame clones and omits some. The repertoire holds around 250,000 clones, with about 83% as singletons. The data originate from a study of blood T cell repertoires in COVID-19. Turning to the study itself: COVID-19 samples collected from the United States, Italy and Spain covered acute and convalescent phases.

The clonotype originates from a man between 35 and 55 years old with active or convalescent COVID-19. V is TRBV29-1 and J is TRBJ1-1, with a tentative D call TRBD1 (6 bases). Material: peripheral blood. CDR3 sequence (DNA): TGCAGCGCCCTAGGGGGTGGGACATCGGCTTTCTTT. It yields the protein CSALGGGTSAFF. Drawing the rest from reference TRBV29-1 and TRBJ1-1, the complete variable domain is SAVISQKPSRDICQRGTSLTIQCQVDSQVTMMFWYRQQPGQSLTLIATANQGSEATYESGFVIDKFPISRPNLTFSTLTVSNMSPEDSSIYLCSALGGGTSAFFGQGTRLTVV.